These 2 T cell receptor beta chains came from one sample sequenced in a study of blood T cells in healthy people across ages. A sample-barcoded 5' primer and a J-beta primer mix were used in a second PCR of roughly 7 to 12 cycles. MiXCR, applied by TCRdb to the 5' RACE reads, yields one record per CDR3 protein. The sample has some 1,500,000 distinct CDR3 sequences, 42% seen once. The sample taken for sequencing was blood. Every receptor here comes from a woman between 18 and 29 years old in good health.

The sample holds a few counts of this clonotype. The chain uses TRBV7-3 and TRBJ2-1, with 14 nucleotides matching TRBD2. The V and J ends lost 3 bases and 8 bases, in that order; junction bases with no gene match: 6. Germline V CDR1 and CDR2: SGHTA, FQGTGA. The CDR3 runs to 16 residues. The CDR3 coding sequence is TGTGCCAGCAGCTTCCTCGGGACTAGCGGGAGTCATGAGCAGTTCTTC. Translating gives CASSFLGTSGSHEQFF.

The V and J genes are TRBV5-6 and TRBJ2-1; TRBD2 agrees at 11 bases. The tail of the sequence fits TRBJ2-7 better, so the J call may be wrong. Germline assignment: CDR1 SGHDT and CDR2 YYEEEE. The CDR3 spans 17 residues. CDR3 nucleotides: TGTGCCAGCAGCTTAGTGACTAGCGGGGATTCCTACAATGAGCAGTACTTC. Protein product: CASSLVTSGDSYNEQYF.